The rows below give T cell receptor beta chains drawn from one sample of a study of regulatory T cells in long-lasting Graves disease. MiXCR, run by TCRdb on the multiplex PCR reads, gives a single entry per CDR3 protein. Counted here are 500,000 to 700,000 distinct CDR3 sequences, 16% occurring once; the ten biggest clones make up approximately 18%. This sample was shared with a second study, whose subject was T cells in Graves' hyperthyroidism and ophthalmopathy.

Sequenced material: peripheral blood mononuclear cells (PBMCs), taken at new diagnosis, from a patient treated with antithyroid drugs. Receptors were obtained from a woman aged 30 to 39 with Graves disease. The CDR3 runs from the conserved cysteine through the conserved F or W. A D gene is named only where the DNA matches it firmly. A clone size is listed for some rows: how often the clone was seen (once, few, many), or a class if it is expanded.

cdr3_nt cdr3_aa j_call v_call clone_size d_call
TGTGCCAGCAGCCAAGGTAGCAGAGAAGAACTGTTTTTT CASSQGSREELFF TRBJ1-4 TRBV11-3 NA NA
TGTGCCAGCAGCGTAGAGGGGAGGGATACTGAAGCTTTCTTT CASSVEGRDTEAFF TRBJ1-1 TRBV9 many NA
TGTGCCAGCAGCTTAGGAGGGCGAGATGACATTCAGTACTTC CASSLGGRDDIQYF TRBJ2-4 TRBV11-3 few NA
TGTACCTGGAGTTGGGTTGGAAACACCATATATTTT CTWSWVGNTIYF TRBJ1-3 TRBV30 NA NA
TGTGCCACCAGCGGGGCCCCCACTAGAGGGATCGATGAGCAGTTCTTC CATSGAPTRGIDEQFF TRBJ2-1 TRBV15 many NA
TGTGCCAGCAGTTCCCTGACAGGGTCTGCGGCCAACGTCCTGACTTTC CASSSLTGSAANVLTF TRBJ2-6 TRBV12-3/TRBV12-4 NA TRBD1
TGTGCCAGCCAAGAAACAGGGCTGGACTATGGCTACACCTTC CASQETGLDYGYTF TRBJ1-2 TRBV6-2/TRBV6-3 many NA
TGCAGTGCCCGGACAGGGGCTGGGGTCGGGGAGCTGTTTTTT CSARTGAGVGELFF TRBJ2-2 TRBV20-1 NA TRBD1
TGTGCCAGCAGTTTATTTGACAGGCCCTACGAGCAGTACTTC CASSLFDRPYEQYF TRBJ2-7 TRBV27 many NA
TGTGCCAGCAGGGCGTTGAACACTGAAGCTTTCTTT CASRALNTEAFF TRBJ1-1 TRBV28 many NA
TGCAGTGCTATTACAGGGAAGGGGACCGTCCCCCTCCACTTT CSAITGKGTVPLHF TRBJ1-6 TRBV20-1 NA NA
TGTGCCAGCAGCTCTTGGGGGTTGGGCGGCTACACCTTC CASSSWGLGGYTF TRBJ1-2 TRBV11-2 many NA